This TCR beta chain was observed in a study of blood T cell repertoires in COVID-19. The V gene end was trimmed by 5 bases and the J gene end by 0 bases; junction bases not matched to a gene: 7. CDR3 length equals 17 residues. The germline V gene encodes CDR1 MNHNY and CDR2 SVGAGI (reference sequence). The method was immunoSEQ multiplex PCR; TCRdb's version includes in-frame clones alone and lacks a portion of them. The sample consists of over 85,000 clones, 70% to 90% of them appearing once. This chain connects TRBV6-6 to TRBJ2-7; 13 bases fit TRBD2. The sequenced material came from peripheral blood. The sequence was collected from a woman at least 80 years old with active COVID-19. The CDR3, as DNA: TGTGCCAGCAGTCAGACTAGCGGGAGGCACAGCTCCTACGAGCAGTACTTC. Translated, it gives CASSQTSGRHSSYEQYF.